This is a list of T cell receptor beta chains from one sample in a study of shared clonotypes between healthy human individuals. Profiling relied on immunoSEQ multiplex PCR, and the TCRdb table lists in-frame clones only, not all of them. This sample has some 2,000,000 clones, with about 95% found just once. Sequencing was carried out using naive CD4+ T cells sorted from blood. All receptors come from a man aged 18 to 30 in good health. The CDR3 runs from the conserved cysteine through the conserved F or W. A D gene is named only where the DNA matches it firmly.

NA,TRBV5-1,TRBJ2-2,TGCGCCAGCAGCCCGGACGGGTCAGCCGGGGAGCTGTTTTTT,CASSPDGSAGELFF
NA,TRBV11-3,TRBJ1-1,TGTGCCAGCAGCCAGCAGGGGTTGAACACTGAAGCTTTCTTT,CASSQQGLNTEAFF
NA,TRBV20-1,TRBJ2-5,TGCAGTGCTGGGGGAGAGACCCAGTACTTC,CSAGGETQYF
NA,TRBV5-4,TRBJ2-3,TGTGCCAGCAGCTCGTCGGGGCCCTCGGGTACAGATACGCAGTATTTT,CASSSSGPSGTDTQYF
NA,TRBV18,TRBJ1-2,TGTGCCAGCTCACCAGGGAGGGAGACCTATGGCTACACCTTC,CASSPGRETYGYTF
TRBD2,TRBV9,TRBJ2-1,TGTGCCAGCAGCGTAGAGAGTAGGGGGACTAGCACTTTCAATGAGCAGTTCTTC,CASSVESRGTSTFNEQFF
TRBD1,TRBV2,TRBJ1-6,TGTGCCAGCAGTGAGGACAGGGTGGCTTCACCCCTCCACTTT,CASSEDRVASPLHF
TRBD2,TRBV5-4,TRBJ2-7,TGTGCCAGCAGCTTGGGCGGGAGGGCGTCATACGAGCAGTACTTC,CASSLGGRASYEQYF
NA,TRBV27,TRBJ2-7,TGTGCCAGCAGTACCCGGACAGGGAGGGAAGAGCAGTACTTC,CASSTRTGREEQYF
NA,TRBV7-9,TRBJ1-2,TGTGCCAGCAGCCCGGTGAATCCTTATGGCTACACCTTC,CASSPVNPYGYTF
NA,TRBV19,TRBJ2-2,TGTGCCAGTAGGCCCATGAGTGTAAACACCGGGGAGCTGTTTTTT,CASRPMSVNTGELFF
NA,TRBV10-3,TRBJ2-2,TGTGCCATCAGTGACGGACTGAGCACCGGGGAGCTGTTTTTT,CAISDGLSTGELFF